The next 28 T cell receptor beta chains were all read from a single sample in a study of T cell responses to AZD1222 COVID-19 vaccine. Using immunoSEQ multiplex PCR, the repertoire was profiled, and TCRdb retains in-frame clones only, with some absent. Found here are around 100,000 clones, roughly 91% of them singletons; the top ten hold 4% to 6%. This sample comprised peripheral blood, obtained on day 0 of AZD1222 vaccination. The receptors come from an adult in good health.

This clone was observed a few times. This chain connects TRBV7-2 to TRBJ2-3; D remains unclear. The CDR3 runs 14 residues. The germline V gene has CDR1 SGHTA and CDR2 FQGNSA. V lost 1 base and J lost 5, with 10 bases in between. This chain's CDR3 is CASSLVPQKDTQYF. The CDR3 DNA reads as TGTGCCAGCAGCTTAGTTCCCCAGAAAGATACGCAGTATTTT.

In its sample, this clone was seen a few times. V usage is TRBV9 and J usage is TRBJ1-3; D might be TRBD1 (5 bases). This CDR3 comprises 15 residues. The V and J ends lost 4 bases and 4 bases respectively, with 15 bases between them. Germline CDR1 is SGDLS and CDR2 is YYNGEE. The CDR3 is CASSRGGEAGNTIYF. The CDR3 bases are TGTGCCAGCAGCCGGGGGGGAGAAGCGGGAAACACCATATATTTT.

The chain couples TRBV7-9 to TRBJ1-4, with 12 nucleotides matching TRBD1. Germline values: CDR1 SEHNR, CDR2 FQNEAQ (reference sequence). With 5 bases clipped from V and 8 bases from J, the junction kept 6 bases outside the gene matches. CDR3 length equals 15 residues. CDR3 bases: TGTGCCAGCAGCCCGGGACAGGGGGCGCGAGAAAAACTGTTTTTT. This translates into CASSPGQGAREKLFF.

V and J are TRBV7-2 and TRBJ1-2; possibly TRBD1 for D (6 bases). Germline V CDR1 and CDR2: SGHTA, FQGNSA. The germline V and J ends were trimmed by 5 bases and 10 bases, with 17 bases remaining between them. CDR3 size: 13 residues. The CDR3 protein is CASSVYRDKDYTF. The CDR3 DNA reads as TGTGCCAGCAGCGTCTACCGGGACAAGGACTACACCTTC.

The CDR3 protein is CASSTWTVNTEAFF. The CDR3 DNA sequence: TGTGCCAGTAGTACCTGGACAGTTAACACTGAAGCTTTCTTT. The chain employs TRBV19 and TRBJ1-1; D is possibly TRBD1 (6 bases). Germline CDR1 and CDR2: LNHDA and SQIVND (reference sequence). The V end lost 4 bases, the J end lost 2 bases, and 11 bases lay between the germline ends. The CDR3 contains 14 residues.

The chain employs TRBV7-9 and TRBJ2-1; 8 nucleotides line up with TRBD2. The CDR3 covers 17 residues. Germline loops: CDR1 SEHNR, CDR2 FQNEAQ (reference sequence). The junction had 16 bases not matched to a gene; V was cut back by 5 bases and J by 7 bases. The CDR3 DNA sequence: TGTGCCAGCAGCCCGTTGTCGGGGACTAGGCGATCTAATGAGCAGTTCTTC. Protein: CASSPLSGTRRSNEQFF. Drawing the rest from reference TRBV7-9 and TRBJ2-1, the complete variable domain is DTGVSQNPRHKITKRGQNVTFRCDPISEHNRLYWYRQTLGQGPEFLTYFQNEAQLEKSRLLSDRFSAERPKGSFSTLEIQRTEQGDSAMYLCASSPLSGTRRSNEQFFGPGTRLTVL.

This clone came up a few times. The rearrangement joins TRBV27 to TRBJ2-2; the match to TRBD2 covers 12 bases. The CDR3 consists of 17 residues. V lost 5 bases, J lost 0 bases, and 4 bases stayed unmatched. In germline, CDR1 is MNHEY, CDR2 SMNVEV (reference sequence). CDR3 nucleotide sequence: TGTGCCAGCAGTACCACTAGCGGGGGGACGAACACCGGGGAGCTGTTTTTT. Its translation: CASSTTSGGTNTGELFF.

In this sample, this clone turned up once. The chain combines TRBV29-1 with TRBJ1-4; D is perhaps TRBD1 (6 bases). This CDR3 has 16 amino acids. Germline loops: CDR1 SQVTM, CDR2 ANQGSEA. Deletions cut 1 base from V and 7 bases from J, with 19 bases between. The CDR3 protein is CSVEAGRGASGEKLFF. CDR3 DNA sequence: TGCAGCGTTGAAGCTGGGCGGGGGGCATCAGGTGAAAAACTGTTTTTT.

J is TRBJ2-7 and V is TRBV7-8; 9 bases fit TRBD2. V shed 8 bases and J 0 bases; nucleotides not matched to a gene: 5. The length of the CDR3 is 14 residues. Germline loops: CDR1 SGHVS, CDR2 FQNEAQ. The CDR3 nucleotides read TGTGCCAGCCTGGCGGGGGGGAGCTCCTACGAGCAGTACTTC. Encoded protein: CASLAGGSSYEQYF.

Turning to this clone: The junction does not match germline at one end; this may be a read error. The V gene is TRBV27, the J gene TRBJ1-2, with D tentatively TRBD1 (5 bases). CDR3 size: 14 residues. Per the germline V gene, CDR1 is MNHEY and CDR2 is SMNVEV (reference sequence). The CDR3 loop is CASSFRQKEGPPAF. The CDR3 DNA reads TGTGCCAGCAGTTTTCGGCAGAAGGAGGGACCCCCTGCCTTC.

The rearrangement uses TRBV5-6 and TRBJ1-5; 8 bases align to TRBD1. There are 14 residues in the CDR3. Germline V gives CDR1 SGHDT, CDR2 YYEEEE. With 8 bases clipped from V and 7 bases from J, the junction kept 11 bases outside the gene matches. CDR3 amino acids: CASQRQGMGQPQHF. The CDR3 bases are TGTGCCAGTCAGCGACAGGGGATGGGGCAGCCCCAGCATTTT.

The chain recombines TRBV5-4 with TRBJ1-1; 8 bases are a match to TRBD1. CDR3 length: 16 amino acids. V shed 5 bases, J shed 1 base, and the junction held 10 bases outside the gene matches. Germline V gene data show CDR1 as SGHNT and CDR2 as YYREEE (reference sequence). The CDR3 coding sequence is TGTGCCAGCAGTAGCGGACAGGGATGGGGGAACACTGAAGCTTTCTTT. Translation: CASSSGQGWGNTEAFF.

The chain is built from TRBV28 and TRBJ1-2; weak D call: TRBD1 (5 bases). The CDR3 is 12 residues long. V was clipped by 11 bases and J by 2 bases, with 12 bases between them. Germline-derived CDR1 and CDR2 are MDHEN and SYDVKM. The CDR3 bases are TGTGCCGGGGGGACGGGAAACTATGGCTACACCTTC. Its translation is CAGGTGNYGYTF.

In its sample, this clone was seen once. The chain uses TRBV13 and TRBJ2-7; 7 bases are a match to TRBD1. J was trimmed by 1 base and V by 2 bases; bases with no gene match: 8. This CDR3 comprises 16 residues. Germline V gene lookup returns CDR1 PRHDT and CDR2 FYEKMQ (reference sequence). Here the CDR3 DNA reads TGTGCCAGCAGCTTAAACAGGGGAACGTGGTCCTACGAGCAGTACTTC. Protein: CASSLNRGTWSYEQYF.

The J gene is TRBJ2-3, the V gene TRBV9; D may be TRBD1 or TRBD2 (5 bases each). The CDR3 is made up of 16 amino acids. V was pared by 4 bases and J by 2 bases, with 17 bases between. Germline CDR1 SGDLS, CDR2 YYNGEE. CDR3 nucleotide sequence: TGTGCCAGCAGCCCTAGCTGGGCAGGGACCACAGATACGCAGTATTTT. Encoded protein: CASSPSWAGTTDTQYF.

This clone was counted once. The chain links TRBV9 to TRBJ2-1; 12 nucleotides line up with TRBD2. Germline V gene sequence: CDR1 SGDLS, CDR2 YYNGEE. The junction had 6 bases not matched to a gene; V was cut back by 4 bases and J by 7 bases. The CDR3 has 15 residues. CDR3 sequence reads: CASSYGLAGRNEQFF. CDR3 sequence (DNA): TGTGCCAGCAGCTACGGACTAGCGGGGAGGAATGAGCAGTTCTTC.

The chain joins TRBV5-1 to TRBJ2-1; either TRBD1 or TRBD2 may fit D (6 bases each). Germline V gene data show CDR1 as SGHRS and CDR2 as YFSETQ. V was clipped by 0 bases and J by 8 bases, with 15 bases between them. The CDR3 is 15 amino acids. CDR3 sequence (DNA): TGCGCCAGCAGCTTGGGTGGGGGGCGCATAGATGAGCAGTTCTTC. It encodes CASSLGGGRIDEQFF.

J is TRBJ1-1 and V is TRBV30; D gene ambiguous. The CDR3 runs 11 residues. In germline, CDR1 is GTSNPN, CDR2 SVGIG (reference sequence). Trimming took 2 bases from V and 6 from J, leaving 7 bases between them. The CDR3 nucleotides read TGTGCCTGGAGTCAGGATTCTGAAGCTTTCTTT. Translation: CAWSQDSEAFF.

CDR3 residues: CASSVVTDTQYF. The CDR3, as DNA: TGTGCCAGCAGCGTAGTTACAGATACGCAGTATTTT. The rearrangement joins TRBV9 to TRBJ2-3; unclear D gene. In germline, CDR1 is SGDLS, CDR2 YYNGEE. Trimming left V 0 bases short and J 3 bases short, with 2 bases between. This CDR3 is 12 amino acids long. Complete variable domain (other parts from reference TRBV9 and TRBJ2-3): DSGVTQTPKHLITATGQRVTLRCSPRSGDLSVYWYQQSLDQGLQFLIQYYNGEERAKGNILERFSAQQFPDLHSELNLSSLELGDSALYFCASSVVTDTQYFGPGTRLTVL.

The J gene is TRBJ1-3, the V gene TRBV4-1; a weak D match, TRBD1 (5 bases). V was pared by 0 bases and J by 2 bases, with 11 bases between. From germline, CDR1 is MGHRA and CDR2 YSYEKL. The CDR3 runs 16 residues. CDR3 sequence reads: CASSQEGGAAGNTIYF. The CDR3, as DNA: TGCGCCAGCAGCCAAGAGGGGGGTGCGGCTGGAAACACCATATATTTT.

J is TRBJ1-1 and V is TRBV6-1; D remains unclear. Germline loops: CDR1 MNHNS, CDR2 SASEGT. V was trimmed by 1 base and J by 7 bases, leaving 13 bases between them. This CDR3 spans 14 amino acids. CDR3 amino acids: CASSEGLETYEAFF. The CDR3 nucleotides read TGTGCCAGCAGTGAAGGCCTAGAAACCTATGAAGCTTTCTTT.

The CDR3 DNA reads TGTGCCAGCAGTCACCTCACAGGGGCTAGGACAGATACGCAGTATTTT. Translated: CASSHLTGARTDTQYF. The rearrangement uses TRBV2 and TRBJ2-3, with 7 bases lining up with TRBD1. J lost 3 bases, V lost 5 bases, and 11 bases had no gene match. Germline CDR1 reads SNHLY; CDR2 reads FYNNEI. The CDR3 totals 16 residues. The full variable domain, in which reference TRBV2 and TRBJ2-3 provide the parts outside the CDR3, is EPEVTQTPSHQVTQMGQEVILRCVPISNHLYFYWYRQILGQKVEFLVSFYNNEISEKSEIFDDQFSVERPDGSNFTLKIRSTKLEDSAMYFCASSHLTGARTDTQYFGPGTRLTVL.

The V and J genes are TRBV19 and TRBJ2-1; no definite D call. CDR1 LNHDA and CDR2 SQIVND come from the germline V gene (reference sequence). The ends were cut back, 4 bases at V and 0 bases at J, with 4 bases in the middle. The CDR3 totals 13 residues. This CDR3 reads CASSTSSYNEQFF. The CDR3 DNA sequence: TGTGCCAGTAGTACTAGCTCCTACAATGAGCAGTTCTTC.

The V and J genes are TRBV6-2 or TRBV6-3 and TRBJ1-5; 12 nucleotides agree with TRBD1. V dropped 5 bases and J dropped 7; count of bases not matched to a gene: 9. The germline gives CDR1 MNHEY, CDR2 SVGEGT. There are 16 residues in the CDR3. The DNA of the CDR3 is TGTGCCAGCAGTCTGCCGGGACAGGGGGCAGGGCAGCCCCAGCATTTT. This encodes CASSLPGQGAGQPQHF.

The V and J genes are TRBV30 and TRBJ2-7; 8 bases map to TRBD1. CDR1 is GTSNPN and CDR2 is SVGIG in the germline V gene (reference sequence). The CDR3 sequence is 13 residues long. J gave up 4 bases and V 3 bases, and 5 bases lay outside the gene matches. The CDR3 bases are TGTGCCTGGAGAAACAGGGGGTCTTACGAGCAGTACTTC. This gives the protein CAWRNRGSYEQYF.

There are many counts of this clone. J is TRBJ2-7 and V is TRBV4-2, with 8 bases identical to TRBD1. Germline values: CDR1 LGHNA, CDR2 YNFKEQ. The CDR3 covers 16 residues. J lost 4 bases, V lost 0 bases, and 8 bases had no gene match. CDR3 region: CASSQEGADREYEQYF. CDR3 DNA sequence: TGTGCCAGCAGCCAAGAGGGAGCGGACAGGGAGTACGAGCAGTACTTC.

The genes are TRBV4-1 and TRBJ2-2; D is unclear. The germline CDR1 and CDR2 sequences are MGHRA and YSYEKL. V lost 1 base and J 7 bases, leaving 13 bases between the germline ends. This CDR3 has 15 amino acids. CDR3 sequence (DNA): TGCGCCAGCAGCCAAGTCGCTAGTACCTTCGGGGAGCTGTTTTTT. Its protein is CASSQVASTFGELFF.

The V call is TRBV18, the J call TRBJ1-2; TRBD1 is a possible D gene (6 bases). Per the germline V gene, CDR1 is KGHSH and CDR2 is LQKENI. The CDR3 extends over 15 amino acids. The V gene lost 5 bases and the J gene lost 4 bases, with 17 bases spanning the gap. CDR3 region: CASSEGQEQIYGYTF. The CDR3 DNA reads as TGTGCCAGCTCAGAGGGACAAGAGCAAATCTATGGCTACACCTTC.